The T cell receptor (beta chain) under discussion was sequenced for a study of T cells in localized non-small cell lung cancer. Clones were read by immunoSEQ multiplex PCR, and TCRdb kept only the in-frame ones, dropping some. This sample yields about 30,000 clones, of which 70% to 90% are seen a single time; around 2.9% belongs to the top ten. Note on this clone: The antigen remains unidentified.

Study findings and constraints: Density of T cells in blood, when higher, went with longer overall survival. Uninvolved adjacent lung showed the highest T cell clonality, exceeding tumor.

This CDR3 has 15 amino acids. CDR1 is SGDLS, CDR2 YYNGEE, per germline. V lost 4 bases and J lost 5; bases outside the gene matches: 9. The chain is built from TRBV9 and TRBJ2-7, with 10 bases that match TRBD2. This TCR came from a female donor of 60 years or more with stage I lung adenocarcinoma. Material: peripheral blood, obtained before any cancer treatment. The CDR3: CASSPIRTSGDEQYF. CDR3 DNA sequence: TGTGCCAGCAGCCCCATCAGGACTAGCGGCGACGAGCAGTACTTC.